The clone carrying this T cell receptor beta chain was picked up many times. Its antigen is currently unknown. Ophthalmopathy patients showed a Clinical Activity Score of at least 3, NOSPECS grade of at least 4 and duration under 3 months. Around 10 ml fresh peripheral blood yielded the PBMCs. Amplification yielded TCR beta CDR3 regions, with RNA transcripts as the source. Using the HTBI primer set, a first-round RT-PCR was run on the TCR CDR3. TCRdb reanalysed the multiplex PCR reads using MiXCR and keeps one entry per CDR3 protein. The repertoire holds about 500,000 distinct CDR3 sequences, with roughly 16% as singletons. Germline CDR1 and CDR2: SGHTA and FQGNSA. This CDR3 spans 16 amino acids. V dropped 5 bases and J dropped 10 bases, with 26 bases sitting between them. These data belong to a study of T cells in Graves' hyperthyroidism and ophthalmopathy. Background on the study: Before treatment of any kind, peripheral blood was taken at initial diagnosis. General observations from the study: Ophthalmopathy got predicted by the model a median around six months before its onset.

The source is a woman aged 25 to 39 with Graves' ophthalmopathy. Sequencing was carried out using blood. The chain employs TRBV7-2 and TRBJ1-1; D is perhaps TRBD1 (6 bases). CDR3 in DNA: TGTGCCAGCAGCCGAGTCTGGGACACGGAATGGGTTGGAGCTTTCTTT. Its protein product is CASSRVWDTEWVGAFF.